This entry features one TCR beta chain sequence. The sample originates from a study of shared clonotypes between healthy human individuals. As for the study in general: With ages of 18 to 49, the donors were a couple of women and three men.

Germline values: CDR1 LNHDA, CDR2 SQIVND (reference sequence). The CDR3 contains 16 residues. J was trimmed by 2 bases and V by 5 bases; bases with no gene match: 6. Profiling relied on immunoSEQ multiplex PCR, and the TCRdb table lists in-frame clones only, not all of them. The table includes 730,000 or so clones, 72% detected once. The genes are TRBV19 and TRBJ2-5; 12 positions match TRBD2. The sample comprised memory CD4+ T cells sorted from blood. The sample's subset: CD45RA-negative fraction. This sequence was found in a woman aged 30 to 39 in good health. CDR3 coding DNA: TGTGCCAGTAGTCCCGGACTAGCGGGAAGTCAAGAGACCCAGTACTTC. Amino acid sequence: CASSPGLAGSQETQYF.